This TCR beta chain is from a study of regulatory T cells in long-lasting Graves disease. General observations from the study: Relative to newly diagnosed Graves' patients, persistent ones had lower TCR diversity.

This clonotype was found many times. The antigen is undetermined. HTBI primers from iRepertoire and Arm-PCR of CDR3 regions yielded the TCR beta libraries. In TCRdb, the multiplex PCR reads were re-called with MiXCR into one record per CDR3 protein. Of 360,000 or so distinct CDR3 sequences in the sample, roughly 10% are singletons; the top ten hold approximately 17%. Time point specified: newly diagnosed GD, antithyroid drugs for less than 3 months. The authors made the TCR library using RNA they extracted from PBMCs. The same specimen was also included in a second study, on T cells in Graves' hyperthyroidism and ophthalmopathy. That work states: Thyroid ultrasound, orbital computed tomography, clinical symptoms, and serum thyroxine and TRAb underpinned diagnoses. Researchers report that a 13 V-J model separated ophthalmopathy from stable hyperthyroidism.

The origin of this receptor is a woman aged 18-29 years with Graves disease. Specimen: peripheral blood mononuclear cells (PBMCs), collected at new diagnosis, from a patient treated with antithyroid drugs.

The DNA for the CDR3 is TGTGCCAGCAGTTCTACCCGGACAATCAATCAGCCCCAGCATTTT. Encoded protein: CASSSTRTINQPQHF. The gene calls are TRBV28 and TRBJ1-5, with D possibly TRBD1 on 5 matching bases. The ends were cut back, 4 bases at V and 3 bases at J, with 13 bases in the middle. The CDR3 totals 15 residues. Germline V gene data show CDR1 as MDHEN and CDR2 as SYDVKM.